The T cell receptor (beta chain) under discussion was sequenced for a study of cytomegalovirus exposure and HLA in healthy donors. The CDR3 has 16 residues. Germline CDR1 reads LGHNA; CDR2 reads YSLEER. Deletions cut 0 bases from V and 4 bases from J, with 12 bases between. Primers included in the PCR were 60 Vbeta and 13 Jbeta primers. Repertoires were generated with immunoSEQ multiplex PCR, while TCRdb's copy carries only in-frame clones and drops some. The table lists 80,000 to 100,000 clones. The rearrangement links TRBV4-3 to TRBJ1-4; D unclear. The source is a man between 50 and 59 years old in good health and CMV-seropositive. The sequencing sample was made of PBMCs. The CDR3 sequence is CASSQEIGGDNEKLFF. The DNA of the CDR3 is TGCGCCAGCAGCCAAGAAATAGGCGGGGATAATGAAAAACTGTTTTTT.